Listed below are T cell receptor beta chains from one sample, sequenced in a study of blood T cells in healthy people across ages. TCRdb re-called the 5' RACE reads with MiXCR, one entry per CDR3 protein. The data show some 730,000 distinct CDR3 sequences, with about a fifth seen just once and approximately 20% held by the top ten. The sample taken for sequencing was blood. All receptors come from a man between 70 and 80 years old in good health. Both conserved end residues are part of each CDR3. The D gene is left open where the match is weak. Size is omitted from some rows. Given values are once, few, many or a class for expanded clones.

CDR3nt: TGTGCCAGCAGCTTGAGAAGCGGGAGATGGGGAAACATTCAGTACTTC
CDR3aa: CASSLRSGRWGNIQYF
j_gene: TRBJ2-4
abundance: few
d_gene: TRBD2
v_gene: TRBV5-6

CDR3nt: TGCAGCGTTGGGACCGGGACAGTATACAATGAGCAGTTCTTC
CDR3aa: CSVGTGTVYNEQFF
j_gene: TRBJ2-1
abundance: few
d_gene: TRBD1
v_gene: TRBV29-1

CDR3nt: TGCGGCATCAAAGGGGCTAGCGGGAGACGAAAAGAGACCCAGTACTTC
CDR3aa: CGIKGASGRRKETQYF
j_gene: TRBJ2-5
abundance: few
d_gene: TRBD2
v_gene: TRBV29-1

CDR3nt: TGTGCCAGCAACACCGGGACAGGGTACGCCCAGAAGGAAAAACTGTTTTTT
CDR3aa: CASNTGTGYAQKEKLFF
j_gene: TRBJ1-4
abundance: few
d_gene: TRBD1
v_gene: TRBV6-1

CDR3nt: TGTGCCAGCAGTTACGAAGGAAACACCATATATTTT
CDR3aa: CASSYEGNTIYF
j_gene: TRBJ1-3
abundance: many
d_gene: .
v_gene: TRBV6-6

CDR3nt: TGTGCCAGCTCCCAGGACAGGGTTAAGGAGACCCAGTACTTC
CDR3aa: CASSQDRVKETQYF
j_gene: TRBJ2-5
abundance: few
d_gene: TRBD1
v_gene: TRBV18

CDR3nt: TGTGCCAGCAGCCGGGACAGCTTCCTCCACTTT
CDR3aa: CASSRDSFLHF
j_gene: TRBJ1-6
abundance: .
d_gene: TRBD1
v_gene: TRBV6-5

CDR3nt: TGCAGTGCTCCTCAGACCGGGGAAAACACCGGGGAGCTGTTTTTT
CDR3aa: CSAPQTGENTGELFF
j_gene: TRBJ2-2
abundance: .
d_gene: .
v_gene: TRBV20-1

CDR3nt: TGCAGTCCCCGGACGGACATGAACACTGAAGCTTTCTTT
CDR3aa: CSPRTDMNTEAFF
j_gene: TRBJ1-1
abundance: .
d_gene: .
v_gene: TRBV20-1

CDR3nt: TGCGCCAGCAGCTTTGACGGTTCTAATGAAAAACTGTTTTTT
CDR3aa: CASSFDGSNEKLFF
j_gene: TRBJ1-4
abundance: .
d_gene: .
v_gene: TRBV5-1

CDR3nt: TGTGCCAGCAACTCAGAGGGGAAGTACACAGATACGCAGTATTTT
CDR3aa: CASNSEGKYTDTQYF
j_gene: TRBJ2-3
abundance: many
d_gene: .
v_gene: TRBV7-2

CDR3nt: TGCAGTGCGAAACCACAGGGACTTGGCTACACCTTC
CDR3aa: CSAKPQGLGYTF
j_gene: TRBJ1-2
abundance: .
d_gene: .
v_gene: TRBV20-1

CDR3nt: TGCAGCGTCAAAGGACAGGGCTTAACCTACGAGCAGTACTTC
CDR3aa: CSVKGQGLTYEQYF
j_gene: TRBJ2-7
abundance: few
d_gene: TRBD1
v_gene: TRBV29-1

CDR3nt: TGCAGTTCGATTATAAACTACGAGCAGTACTTC
CDR3aa: CSSIINYEQYF
j_gene: TRBJ2-7
abundance: few
d_gene: .
v_gene: TRBV20-1

CDR3nt: TGCGCCAGCAGCCTGTCCGGGACTAGGTTAGAGACCCAGTACTTC
CDR3aa: CASSLSGTRLETQYF
j_gene: TRBJ2-5
abundance: .
d_gene: TRBD2
v_gene: TRBV4-1

CDR3nt: TGTGCCATCAGTTTACAGCTGAACACTGAAGCTTTCTTT
CDR3aa: CAISLQLNTEAFF
j_gene: TRBJ1-1
abundance: .
d_gene: .
v_gene: TRBV10-3

CDR3nt: TGTGCCACCAGTGATTTGCCATCGATCCAAGAGACCCAGTACTTC
CDR3aa: CATSDLPSIQETQYF
j_gene: TRBJ2-5
abundance: .
d_gene: .
v_gene: TRBV24-1

CDR3nt: TGTGCCAGCAGTTTCATCGAACAGACAGATACGCAGTATTTT
CDR3aa: CASSFIEQTDTQYF
j_gene: TRBJ2-3
abundance: few
d_gene: .
v_gene: TRBV28

CDR3nt: TGCAGTGCTAGAGATCCGGACAGGGGCACAGATACGCAGTATTTT
CDR3aa: CSARDPDRGTDTQYF
j_gene: TRBJ2-3
abundance: .
d_gene: TRBD1
v_gene: TRBV20-1

CDR3nt: TGTGCCAGCAGTTACACGTCTCCAAGACTAGCGGATATGAGCTCCTACAATGAGCAGTTCTTC
CDR3aa: CASSYTSPRLADMSSYNEQFF
j_gene: TRBJ2-1
abundance: few
d_gene: TRBD2
v_gene: TRBV6-2/TRBV6-3

CDR3nt: TGTGCCAGCTCACCCTCCGGGACAGAAGAGACCCAGTACTTC
CDR3aa: CASSPSGTEETQYF
j_gene: TRBJ2-5
abundance: .
d_gene: TRBD1
v_gene: TRBV18

CDR3nt: TGTGCCAGCAGTTACTCGACGGTCAGGGCGAACACTGAAGCTTTCTTT
CDR3aa: CASSYSTVRANTEAFF
j_gene: TRBJ1-1
abundance: .
d_gene: .
v_gene: TRBV6-5

CDR3nt: TGTGCCATCAGTCGGGACAGAGCCGGGGGGAACGAGCAGTACTTC
CDR3aa: CAISRDRAGGNEQYF
j_gene: TRBJ2-7
abundance: .
d_gene: .
v_gene: TRBV10-3

CDR3nt: TGTGCCAGCAGTTCCCCCTTAAGGACAGGGAGCTCCTACAATGAGCAGTTCTTC
CDR3aa: CASSSPLRTGSSYNEQFF
j_gene: TRBJ2-1
abundance: few
d_gene: TRBD1
v_gene: TRBV6-5